This T cell receptor (beta chain) was sequenced in a study of beta chain features in type 1 diabetes. Findings and limits, study-wide: Whether HLA type influences TCRB rearrangement remained unresolved here. Moderately but significantly shorter TCRB CDR3s were found in Type 1 diabetes patients in all four CD4+ subsets.

Turning to this clone: No antigen is known for it.

Since all of the isolated RNA was reverse transcribed, expressed TCRB transcripts were what got sequenced. TCRdb keeps only in-frame clones here, not all; method: immunoSEQ multiplex PCR. The table shows about 300,000 clones, with approximately 12% occurring only once. Per donor, one heparinised blood draw averaged about 110 mL. The CDR3 extends over 16 amino acids. V was pared by 4 bases and J by 3 bases, with 15 bases between. From germline, CDR1 is LGHNA and CDR2 YSLEER. The chain employs TRBV4-3 and TRBJ1-4; D unresolved. This receptor was obtained from a woman aged 18-30 years with type 1 diabetes. Sequencing was performed on naive CD4+ T cells from blood. DNA of the CDR3: TGCGCCAGCAGCCTCAACGTCGGGGTGGCTAATGAAAAACTGTTTTTT. Translated, it gives CASSLNVGVANEKLFF.